This entry is about one T cell receptor beta chain. Its antigen is unknown. This sample is drawn from a study of OX40 agonist ivuxolimab in advanced cancers. General observations from the study: Compared with others, partial responders at 0.1-3.0 mg/kg displayed clonal expansion among the lowest. Expanded clones belonging to CD8+ T cells outnumbered, on average, those of CD4+.

Exclusion applied to patients with autoimmune disease history or systemic immunosuppression. The table came from immunoSEQ multiplex PCR; TCRdb's copy has only in-frame clones and leaves some out. The sample holds 60,000 to 65,000 clones, 85% to 90% seen once. V was pared by 5 bases and J by 8 bases, with 15 bases between. The CDR3 contains 13 residues. CDR1 SGHAT and CDR2 FQNNGV come from the germline V gene. The receptor was isolated from an adult with an advanced solid tumor such as melanoma, head and neck, liver or kidney cancer. The sequences come from CD4+ or CD8+ T cells sorted from blood, collected in a trial of the OX40 agonist ivuxolimab. The J gene is TRBJ1-2, the V gene TRBV11-2, with D possibly matching TRBD1 (6 bases). DNA of the CDR3: TGTGCCAGCAGCCTTATCAGGGGAATCGGCTACACCTTC. This gives the protein CASSLIRGIGYTF.